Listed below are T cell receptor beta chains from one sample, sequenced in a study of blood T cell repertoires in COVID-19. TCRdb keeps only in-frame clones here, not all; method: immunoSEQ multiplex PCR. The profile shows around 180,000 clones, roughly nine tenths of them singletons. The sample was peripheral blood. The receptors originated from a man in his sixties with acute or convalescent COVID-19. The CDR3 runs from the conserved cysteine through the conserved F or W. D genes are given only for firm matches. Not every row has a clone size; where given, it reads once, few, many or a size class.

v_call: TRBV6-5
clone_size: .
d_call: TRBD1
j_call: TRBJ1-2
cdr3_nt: TGTGCCAGCAGAACGAGGCAGGGGGATGGCTACACCTTC
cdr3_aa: CASRTRQGDGYTF

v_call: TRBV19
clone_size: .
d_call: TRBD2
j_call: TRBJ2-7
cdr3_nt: TGTGCCACGTCGATGACTAGCGCAGTGGAGCAGTACTTC
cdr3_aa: CATSMTSAVEQYF

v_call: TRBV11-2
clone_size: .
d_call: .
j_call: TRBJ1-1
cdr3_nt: TGTGCCAGCAGCTTAGTAAGGGGGGAAGCTTTCTTT
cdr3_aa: CASSLVRGEAFF

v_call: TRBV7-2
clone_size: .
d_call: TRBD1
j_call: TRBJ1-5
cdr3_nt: TGTGCCAGCAGTCCTTGGACAGGGGGCAATCAGCCCCAGCATTTT
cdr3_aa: CASSPWTGGNQPQHF

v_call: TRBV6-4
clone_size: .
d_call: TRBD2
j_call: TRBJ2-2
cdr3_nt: TGTGCCAGCAGTCCTGGACTAGCGGGAACCGGGGAGCTGTTTTTT
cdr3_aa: CASSPGLAGTGELFF

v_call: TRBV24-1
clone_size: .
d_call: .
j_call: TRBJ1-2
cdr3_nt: TGTGCCACCAGTGACCCTGCCCGGGGGGCTAACTATGGCTACACCTTC
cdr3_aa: CATSDPARGANYGYTF

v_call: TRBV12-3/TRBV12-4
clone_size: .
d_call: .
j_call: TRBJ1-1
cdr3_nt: TGTGCCAGCAGGGCGACAGAGAACACTGAAGCTTTCTTT
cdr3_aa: CASRATENTEAFF

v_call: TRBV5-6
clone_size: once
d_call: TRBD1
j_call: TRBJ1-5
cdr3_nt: TGTGCCAGCAGCTTAAAAACAGGGGGCTATAGCAATCAGCCCCAGCATTTT
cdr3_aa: CASSLKTGGYSNQPQHF

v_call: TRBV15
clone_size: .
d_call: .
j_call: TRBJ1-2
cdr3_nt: TGTGCCACCAGCTCCGACAGAAACTATGGCTACACCTTC
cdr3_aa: CATSSDRNYGYTF

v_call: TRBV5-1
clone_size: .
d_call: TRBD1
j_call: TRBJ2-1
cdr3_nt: TGCGCCAGCAGCGAGGGACAGGGGGGAAATGAGCAGTTCTTC
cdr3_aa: CASSEGQGGNEQFF

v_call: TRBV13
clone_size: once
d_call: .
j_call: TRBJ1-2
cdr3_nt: TGTGCCAGCAGCTTAGGCTCAGGGGTAGCTAACTATGGCTACACCTTC
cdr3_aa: CASSLGSGVANYGYTF

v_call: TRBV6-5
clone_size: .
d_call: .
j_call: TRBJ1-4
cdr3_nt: TGTGCCAGCAGCCAACGGGATGAAAAACTGTTTTTT
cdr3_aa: CASSQRDEKLFF

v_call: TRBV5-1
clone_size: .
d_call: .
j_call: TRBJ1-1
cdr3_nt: TGCGCCAGCAGCTTGGTATTGCAAGCGTTGAACACTGAAGCTTTCTTT
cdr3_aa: CASSLVLQALNTEAFF

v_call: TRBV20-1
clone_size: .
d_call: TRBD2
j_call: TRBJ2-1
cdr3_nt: TGCAGTGCTAGTTCTGGACTAGCGGGCGTCAATGAGCAGTTCTTC
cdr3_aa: CSASSGLAGVNEQFF

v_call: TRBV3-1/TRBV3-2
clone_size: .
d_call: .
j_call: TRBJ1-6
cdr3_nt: TGTGCCAGCAGCCAAGATGAAGGGGGACCATATAATTCACCCCTCCACTTT
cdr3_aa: CASSQDEGGPYNSPLHF

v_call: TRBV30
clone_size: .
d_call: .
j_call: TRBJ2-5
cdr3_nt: TGTGCCTGGAGACCTAGCGGAGGGGGAGAGACCCAGTACTTC
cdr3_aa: CAWRPSGGGETQYF

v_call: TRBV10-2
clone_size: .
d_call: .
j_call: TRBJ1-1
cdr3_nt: TGCGCCAGCTCTCAGGCTCAAAACAGGAACACTGAAGCTTTCTTT
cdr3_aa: CASSQAQNRNTEAFF

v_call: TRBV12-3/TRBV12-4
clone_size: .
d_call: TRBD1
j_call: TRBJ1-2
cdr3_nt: TGTGCCAGCAGCTCAGACAGGGTGTTTGGCTACACCTTC
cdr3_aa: CASSSDRVFGYTF

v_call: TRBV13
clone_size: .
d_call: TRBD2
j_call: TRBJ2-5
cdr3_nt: TGTGCCAGCAGCTTGAGGCTAGCGGGGGGGATTGAGACCCAGTACTTC
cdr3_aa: CASSLRLAGGIETQYF

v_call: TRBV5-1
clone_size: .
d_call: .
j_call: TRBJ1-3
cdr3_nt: TGCGCCAGCAGCGGGGGCGATGGAAACACCATATATTTT
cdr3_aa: CASSGGDGNTIYF

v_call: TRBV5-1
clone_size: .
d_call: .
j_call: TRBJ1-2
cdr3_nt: TGCGCCAGCAGCTTGGGGGAGCGCTATGGCTACACCTTC
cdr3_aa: CASSLGERYGYTF

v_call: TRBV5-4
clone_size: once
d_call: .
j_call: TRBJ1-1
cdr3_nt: TGTGCCAGCAGCTTGGAGGGTAGCGGGTGGACTGAAGCTTTCTTT
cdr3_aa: CASSLEGSGWTEAFF

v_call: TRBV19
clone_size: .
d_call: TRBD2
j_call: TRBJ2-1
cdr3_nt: TGTGCCAGTAGTATACGCCTAGCGGGGGGCGCAAGCTCCTACAATGAGCAGTTCTTC
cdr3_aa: CASSIRLAGGASSYNEQFF

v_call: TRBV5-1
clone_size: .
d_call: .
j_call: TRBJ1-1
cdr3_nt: TGCGCCAGCAGCCAGATATTGAACACTGAAGCTTTCTTT
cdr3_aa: CASSQILNTEAFF

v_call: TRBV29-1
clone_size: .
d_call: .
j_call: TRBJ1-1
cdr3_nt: TGCAGCGTTTACAGGTTCGAGAACACTGAAGCTTTCTTT
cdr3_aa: CSVYRFENTEAFF

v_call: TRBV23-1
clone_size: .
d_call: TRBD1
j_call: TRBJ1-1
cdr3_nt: TGCGCCAGCAGTCAATTAGGGGACAGGGAGAACACTGAAGCTTTCTTT
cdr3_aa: CASSQLGDRENTEAFF

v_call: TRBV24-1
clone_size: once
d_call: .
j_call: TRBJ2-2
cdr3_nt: TGTGCCACCAGTGACCCGGGACAGAACACCGGGGAGCTGTTTTTT
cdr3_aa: CATSDPGQNTGELFF

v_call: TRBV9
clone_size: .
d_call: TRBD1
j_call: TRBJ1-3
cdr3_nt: TGTGCCAGCAAGGGGGCTAGCTCTGGAAACACCATATATTTT
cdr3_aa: CASKGASSGNTIYF

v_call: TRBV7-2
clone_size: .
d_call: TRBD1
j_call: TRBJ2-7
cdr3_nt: TGTGCCAGCAGCTCCTCGGGACAGGGGTCCTACGAGCAGTACTTC
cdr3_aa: CASSSSGQGSYEQYF

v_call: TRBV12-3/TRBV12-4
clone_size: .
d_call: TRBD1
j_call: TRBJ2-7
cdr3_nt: TGTGCCAGCAGTTTTTCAGGGGGAGCTGAGCAGTACTTC
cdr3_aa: CASSFSGGAEQYF